The rows below give T cell receptor beta chains drawn from one sample of a study of identical twins. TCRdb independently ran MiXCR on the 5' RACE reads; one entry per CDR3 protein. Altogether around 480,000 distinct CDR3 sequences are present, roughly 13% being singletons, with the ten largest covering about 1%. These data were also filed under a second study, of yellow fever vaccine responses in identical twins.

The sequenced sample was CD4+ T cells sorted from blood. All receptors come from a woman between 18 and 30 years old in good health. Both conserved end residues are part of each CDR3. D genes are given only for firm matches. The size field is filled for only some rows; it gives once, few, many or a size class.

abundance: .
d_gene: .
v_gene: TRBV4-3
j_gene: TRBJ2-3
CDR3aa: CASSHFSTDTQYF
CDR3nt: TGCGCCAGCAGCCACTTTTCCACAGATACGCAGTATTTT

abundance: few
d_gene: TRBD2
v_gene: TRBV5-1
j_gene: TRBJ2-1
CDR3aa: CASSLIAGVENEQFF
CDR3nt: TGCGCCAGCAGCTTGATAGCGGGGGTTGAGAATGAGCAGTTCTTC

abundance: .
d_gene: .
v_gene: TRBV7-9
j_gene: TRBJ1-4
CDR3aa: CASSIIPTGGEKLFF
CDR3nt: TGTGCCAGCAGCATTATTCCGACGGGCGGTGAAAAACTGTTTTTT

abundance: few
d_gene: .
v_gene: TRBV7-2
j_gene: TRBJ1-1
CDR3aa: CASSKGQMNTEAFF
CDR3nt: TGTGCCAGCAGCAAAGGACAGATGAACACTGAAGCTTTCTTT

abundance: .
d_gene: TRBD2
v_gene: TRBV7-9
j_gene: TRBJ2-7
CDR3aa: CASSLTGSGGHEQYF
CDR3nt: TGTGCCAGCAGCTTGACTGGGAGCGGGGGCCACGAGCAGTACTTC

abundance: few
d_gene: .
v_gene: TRBV5-6
j_gene: TRBJ2-7
CDR3aa: CASSLGADFPYEQYF
CDR3nt: TGTGCCAGCAGCTTGGGAGCTGATTTTCCCTACGAGCAGTACTTC

abundance: .
d_gene: .
v_gene: TRBV20-1
j_gene: TRBJ2-2
CDR3aa: CSARPRRGYTGELFF
CDR3nt: TGCAGTGCTAGACCTCGCAGGGGATACACCGGGGAGCTGTTTTTT

abundance: .
d_gene: .
v_gene: TRBV6-6
j_gene: TRBJ2-3
CDR3aa: CATALSTDTQYF
CDR3nt: TGTGCCACCGCGCTTAGCACAGATACGCAGTATTTT

abundance: many
d_gene: .
v_gene: TRBV20-1
j_gene: TRBJ2-1
CDR3aa: CSARPLPRDHEQFF
CDR3nt: TGCAGTGCTAGACCTCTCCCTCGAGACCATGAGCAGTTCTTC

abundance: few
d_gene: TRBD2
v_gene: TRBV5-1
j_gene: TRBJ2-7
CDR3aa: CASSLLAGTSGRPYEQYF
CDR3nt: TGCGCCAGCAGCTTGTTGGCCGGGACTAGCGGGAGGCCCTACGAGCAGTACTTC

abundance: .
d_gene: TRBD1
v_gene: TRBV9
j_gene: TRBJ2-5
CDR3aa: CASSPGQGRFETQYF
CDR3nt: TGTGCCAGCAGCCCCGGACAGGGGAGGTTCGAGACCCAGTACTTC

abundance: many
d_gene: .
v_gene: TRBV7-2
j_gene: TRBJ2-3
CDR3aa: CASSSKGTQYF
CDR3nt: TGTGCCAGCAGCTCGAAGGGTACGCAGTATTTT

abundance: .
d_gene: TRBD2
v_gene: TRBV13
j_gene: TRBJ2-1
CDR3aa: CAISPVVGLAGRNEQFF
CDR3nt: TGTGCCATCAGCCCCGTTGTAGGACTAGCGGGGAGGAATGAGCAGTTCTTC

abundance: .
d_gene: .
v_gene: TRBV4-1
j_gene: TRBJ1-1
CDR3aa: CARGRIEAFF
CDR3nt: TGCGCCAGGGGGCGGATTGAAGCTTTCTTT

abundance: few
d_gene: TRBD1
v_gene: TRBV20-1
j_gene: TRBJ1-5
CDR3aa: CSAKKQGVNQPQHF
CDR3nt: TGCAGTGCCAAGAAACAGGGGGTCAATCAGCCCCAGCATTTT

abundance: few
d_gene: .
v_gene: TRBV6-5
j_gene: TRBJ2-6
CDR3aa: CASSYDTGANVLTF
CDR3nt: TGTGCCAGCAGTTACGATACCGGGGCCAACGTCCTGACTTTC

abundance: .
d_gene: .
v_gene: TRBV5-1
j_gene: TRBJ1-1
CDR3aa: CASSLETVNTEAFF
CDR3nt: TGCGCCAGCAGCTTGGAAACAGTAAACACTGAAGCTTTCTTT

abundance: .
d_gene: .
v_gene: TRBV29-1
j_gene: TRBJ2-2
CDR3aa: CSVTNTGELFF
CDR3nt: TGCAGCGTAACGAACACCGGGGAGCTGTTTTTT

abundance: many
d_gene: .
v_gene: TRBV4-1
j_gene: TRBJ2-1
CDR3aa: CASSQEIAGDREQFF
CDR3nt: TGCGCCAGCAGCCAAGAGATAGCCGGAGATCGGGAGCAGTTCTTC

abundance: few
d_gene: .
v_gene: TRBV28
j_gene: TRBJ1-2
CDR3aa: CASSFSGVYGYTF
CDR3nt: TGTGCCAGCAGTTTTTCGGGGGTCTATGGCTACACCTTC